This is a list of T cell receptor beta chains from one sample in a study of breast tumors, draining lymph nodes, adjacent tissues. TCRdb analysed the multiplex PCR reads with MiXCR anew, one entry per CDR3 protein. The data hold about 200,000 distinct CDR3 sequences, with 31% observed a single time. The material sequenced was axillary lymph node tissue. These receptors originate from a female donor with breast cancer. Some clones in this sample may be carry-over from other donors' samples. CDR3s include the opening cysteine and the closing phenylalanine or tryptophan. A D gene is named only where the DNA matches it firmly. Where a row states a size, it is once, few, many or the class of an expanded clone; other rows omit it.

TRBD1,TRBV29-1,many,TRBJ2-4,TGCAGCGTTGAGTTGACAGGGCGCGGGAACATTCAGTACTTC,CSVELTGRGNIQYF
.,TRBV5-1,many,TRBJ2-5,TGCGCCAGCAGCCCACGCCCCGGGACGCAAGAGACCCAGTACTTC,CASSPRPGTQETQYF
TRBD2,TRBV5-6,few,TRBJ2-1,TGTGCCAGCTCACCGCCTAGCGGGGTAATAGGTGAGCAGTTCTTC,CASSPPSGVIGEQFF
.,TRBV3-1,few,TRBJ2-1,TGTGCCAGCAGCCAAGTTAGGCTAGGGGCTTACAATGAGCAGTTCTTC,CASSQVRLGAYNEQFF
.,TRBV7-2,many,TRBJ2-1,TGTGCCAGCAGCCCCCACAATGAGCAGTTCTTC,CASSPHNEQFF
TRBD1,TRBV20-1,many,TRBJ1-3,TGCAGTGCTCGAACAACAGGGGACGGAAACACCATATATTTT,CSARTTGDGNTIYF
.,TRBV9,many,TRBJ1-6,TGTGCCAGCAGGATGCAGGGGAAATCACCCCTCCACTTT,CASRMQGKSPLHF
TRBD2,TRBV5-1,many,TRBJ2-3,TGCGCCAGCACCCTAACTAGCGGGGTCACAGATACGCAGTATTTT,CASTLTSGVTDTQYF
TRBD1,TRBV6-5,.,TRBJ1-1,TGTGCCAGCAGTCACTCGACCAGGGGGCGGACTGAAGCTTTCTTT,CASSHSTRGRTEAFF
TRBD2,TRBV2,.,TRBJ2-5,TGTGCCAGCGGAGGTCTAGCGGGGGACAACCAAGAGACCCAGTACTTC,CASGGLAGDNQETQYF
.,TRBV29-1,hyperexpanded,TRBJ2-1,TGCAGCGTTGTTTACTACTTAGGGGAGGATGAGCAGTTCTTC,CSVVYYLGEDEQFF
.,TRBV7-2,.,TRBJ1-2,TGTGCCAGCAGCTCGGGGCCTGGAAACACCTTC,CASSSGPGNTF
TRBD2,TRBV24-1,.,TRBJ2-1,TGTGCCACCGGCTGGGGGGGAGATGAGCAGTTCTTC,CATGWGGDEQFF
.,TRBV11-1,.,TRBJ2-5,TGTGCCAGCAGCTTTATCGGGGCGGGGGAGACCCAGTACTTC,CASSFIGAGETQYF
.,TRBV20-1,many,TRBJ2-1,TGCAGTGCTAGAAGTATCCCGGGACTCGACAATGAGCAGTTCTTC,CSARSIPGLDNEQFF
TRBD2,TRBV7-3,many,TRBJ2-3,TGTGCCAGCAGCTCGCGGGGCGGGGGGACCACAGATACGCAGTATTTT,CASSSRGGGTTDTQYF
.,TRBV2,few,TRBJ1-1,TGTGCCAGCAGTGAAGAGGGGATCCACCGATCGAACACTGAAGCTTTCTTT,CASSEEGIHRSNTEAFF
TRBD2,TRBV14,many,TRBJ2-2,TGTGCCAGCAGCCGTAAAACAAGCGGGAGGAACACCGGGGAGCTGTTTTTT,CASSRKTSGRNTGELFF
TRBD2,TRBV12-5,.,TRBJ2-3,TGTGCTAGTGGTTTAAGGACTAGCGCCACAGATACGCAGTATTTT,CASGLRTSATDTQYF
TRBD1,TRBV9,many,TRBJ2-7,TGTGCCAGCAGCCTTCAGGGGGACCCCTCCTACGAGCAGTACTTC,CASSLQGDPSYEQYF
TRBD2,TRBV12-3/TRBV12-4,.,TRBJ2-7,TGTGCCAGCAGTTTACGGTGGGGGGGCTACGAGCAGTACTTC,CASSLRWGGYEQYF
.,TRBV20-1,.,TRBJ1-5,TGCAGTGCGGTGAGACTAGCGGGAGAAAATGAGCCCCAGCATTTT,CSAVRLAGENEPQHF
.,TRBV2,many,TRBJ2-2,TGTGCCAGCAGTGAAGCTCGACTCACCGGGGAGCTGTTTTTT,CASSEARLTGELFF
TRBD1,TRBV5-1,many,TRBJ2-7,TGCGCCAGCAGCTTCGTGACAGGGTTGCGTTCAGGAGACTACGAGCGGTACTTC,CASSFVTGLRSGDYERYF
.,TRBV5-1,many,TRBJ2-3,TGCGCCAGCAGCTTGGTTAGCGGAGAAACAGATACGCAGTATTTT,CASSLVSGETDTQYF
TRBD1,TRBV20-1,many,TRBJ2-2,TGCAGTGCCCCCGAGGGGGCCAGCGGGGAGCTGTTTTTT,CSAPEGASGELFF
TRBD1,TRBV7-3,many,TRBJ2-3,TGTGCCAGCAGCTTAAAGGGGACAGGGGGGACAGATACGCAGTATTTT,CASSLKGTGGTDTQYF
TRBD2,TRBV4-3,many,TRBJ2-7,TGTGCCAGCAGCCAAGGGTCTAGCGGCTCCTACGAGCAGTACTTC,CASSQGSSGSYEQYF
.,TRBV6-4,.,TRBJ1-1,TGTGCCAGCAGTGAAGGGACAAGGGCTTTCTTT,CASSEGTRAFF
.,TRBV2,many,TRBJ2-7,TGTGCCAGCAGTATGGGGGGAGCAGGATCCTACGAGCAGTACTTC,CASSMGGAGSYEQYF
.,TRBV20-1,many,TRBJ2-5,TGCAGTGCTAGGTGGAGCTCTGGGGAGACCCAGTACTTC,CSARWSSGETQYF
.,TRBV2,.,TRBJ1-5,TGTGCCAGCAATGAACGTGGGGGGGCAGATAGCAATCAGCCCCAGCATTTT,CASNERGGADSNQPQHF
.,TRBV20-1,.,TRBJ1-3,TGCAGTGCTAGAGCTGGCGGAAACACCACATATTTT,CSARAGGNTTYF
TRBD1,TRBV7-2,.,TRBJ1-2,TGTGCCAGCAGCGATGGCCAGGGGGATGGCTACACCTTC,CASSDGQGDGYTF
TRBD2,TRBV20-1,many,TRBJ2-6,TGCAGTGCTAGAGTCCCAGCGGGGGTGGGGGGGGCCAACGTCCTGACTTTC,CSARVPAGVGGANVLTF
.,TRBV30,.,TRBJ1-1,TGTGCCTGGGGACATCCGAACACTGAAGCTTTCTTT,CAWGHPNTEAFF
.,TRBV20-1,many,TRBJ2-2,TGCAGTGCTATTTCTCCGGGCCTTCAAACGAACACCGGGGAGCTGTTTTTT,CSAISPGLQTNTGELFF
TRBD2,TRBV4-3,many,TRBJ2-2,TGCGCCAGCAGCCAAGACTCTAGCGGGAGGGCCGGGGAGCTGTTTTTT,CASSQDSSGRAGELFF
.,TRBV12-3/TRBV12-4,.,TRBJ1-2,TGTGCCAGCAGTTTCCCAGGGGCACTCGGCTATGGCTACACCTTC,CASSFPGALGYGYTF
.,TRBV30,.,TRBJ1-2,TGTGCCTGCGACCGGTCGAGGGGGGATGATAACTATGGCTACACCTTC,CACDRSRGDDNYGYTF
.,TRBV20-1,many,TRBJ2-7,TGCAGTGCTCCCGGCCCCCTCTACGAGCAGTACTTC,CSAPGPLYEQYF
.,TRBV7-6,.,TRBJ2-7,TGTGCCAGCAGCTCAACAGGGAATGAGCAGTACTTC,CASSSTGNEQYF
TRBD1,TRBV7-6,.,TRBJ2-5,TGTGCCAGCAGCTTAGACGGGACAGGGCATGAGACCCAGTACTTC,CASSLDGTGHETQYF
.,TRBV19,many,TRBJ1-5,TGTGCCAGTAGTATAGATTCAGGCAGGAATAGCAATCAGCCCCAGCATTTT,CASSIDSGRNSNQPQHF
TRBD2,TRBV7-9,many,TRBJ2-3,TGTGCCAGCAGCTTAGGCAGCGGGGGGCATATGGATACGCAGTATTTT,CASSLGSGGHMDTQYF
.,TRBV3-2,.,TRBJ2-4,TGTGCCAGCAGCCAAGATGAGGAGGGGCCGACTCGGGATACCATTCAGTACTTC,CASSQDEEGPTRDTIQYF
TRBD2,TRBV2,many,TRBJ2-3,TGTGCCAGCAGTCGATCTAGCGGGGGCGGAGATACGCAGTATTTT,CASSRSSGGGDTQYF
TRBD2,TRBV14,many,TRBJ2-2,TGTGCCAGCAGCCGGCTAGCGGGAAGCAACACCGGGGAGCTGTTTTTT,CASSRLAGSNTGELFF
.,TRBV20-1,.,TRBJ2-7,TGCAGTGCTTCATTCCGAGGGGGGGAGCAGTACTTC,CSASFRGGEQYF
.,TRBV14,many,TRBJ1-2,TGTGCCAGGTTATCACCCCCAGTGAATGGGGACTTC,CARLSPPVNGDF
.,TRBV5-6,many,TRBJ1-6,TGTGCCAGCAGCTTAAGGGCAGGGGATTCACCCCTCCACTTT,CASSLRAGDSPLHF
.,TRBV19,.,TRBJ2-2,TGTGCCAGTAGTCTCGACCCTCCCGGGGAGCTGTTTTTT,CASSLDPPGELFF
.,TRBV18,many,TRBJ2-2,TGTGCCAGCTCCCCGACGTCGGGGCGAGGCGGGGAGCTGTTTTTT,CASSPTSGRGGELFF
TRBD1,TRBV19,.,TRBJ1-1,TGTGCCAGTAGTACCCCCGGGACAGGGTACACTGAAGCTTTCTTT,CASSTPGTGYTEAFF